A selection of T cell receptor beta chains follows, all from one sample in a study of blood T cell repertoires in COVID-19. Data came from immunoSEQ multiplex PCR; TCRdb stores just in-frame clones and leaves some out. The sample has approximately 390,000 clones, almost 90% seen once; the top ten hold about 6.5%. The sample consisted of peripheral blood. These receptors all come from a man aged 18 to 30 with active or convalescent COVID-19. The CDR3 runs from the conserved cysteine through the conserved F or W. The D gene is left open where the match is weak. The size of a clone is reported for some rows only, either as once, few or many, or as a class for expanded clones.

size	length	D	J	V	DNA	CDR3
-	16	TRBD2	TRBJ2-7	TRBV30	TGTGCCTGGAACAATGGGTTACTAGCGGGAGGCCCCGAGCAGTACTTC	CAWNNGLLAGGPEQYF
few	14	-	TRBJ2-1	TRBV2	TGTGCCAGCAGGGACTATGACTCCTACAATGAGCAGTTCTTC	CASRDYDSYNEQFF
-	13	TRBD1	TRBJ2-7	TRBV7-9	TGTGCCAGCAGCAGAGGACAGGACTACGAGCAGTACTTC	CASSRGQDYEQYF
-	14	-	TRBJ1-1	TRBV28	TGTGCCAGCAGTTTAGGGCGGGCGAACACTGAAGCTTTCTTT	CASSLGRANTEAFF
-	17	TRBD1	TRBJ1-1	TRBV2	TGTGCCAGCAGGCAGGGGGTCTCACAGGGGTCGAACACTGAAGCTTTCTTT	CASRQGVSQGSNTEAFF
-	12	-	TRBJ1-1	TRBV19	TGTGCCAGTAGTGCGGGGACGGACGGAGCTTTCTTT	CASSAGTDGAFF
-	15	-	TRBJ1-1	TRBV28	TGTGCCAGCGGGGGCCGGGGGGGGCCGAACACTGAAGCTTTCTTT	CASGGRGGPNTEAFF
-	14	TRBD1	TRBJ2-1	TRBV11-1	TGTGCCAGCAGCCGAGGACAGGGGTTCGATGAGCAGTTCTTC	CASSRGQGFDEQFF
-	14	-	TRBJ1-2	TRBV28	TGTGCCAGCAGTTTTTTTGTGGGCGCAGATGGCTACACCTTC	CASSFFVGADGYTF
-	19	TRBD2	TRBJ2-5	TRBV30	TGTGCCTGGAGTGTACCGTATGGGACTAGCGGGAGTTGGGGAGAGACCCAGTACTTC	CAWSVPYGTSGSWGETQYF
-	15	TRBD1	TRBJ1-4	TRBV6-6	TGTGCCAGCAGTCTCCGGGACAGGGGGAATGAAAAACTGTTTTTT	CASSLRDRGNEKLFF
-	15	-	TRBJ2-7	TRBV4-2	TGTGCCAGCAGCCAAGATCGGGTCCCTCGGGACGAGCAGTACTTC	CASSQDRVPRDEQYF
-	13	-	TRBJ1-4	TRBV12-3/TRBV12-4	TGTGCCAGCAGTCACCGGACTTATGAAAAACTGTTTTTT	CASSHRTYEKLFF
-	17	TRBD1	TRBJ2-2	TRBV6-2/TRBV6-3	TGTGCCAGCAGTTACTCGATCGGGACAGGGCTCGACGGGGAGCTGTTTTTT	CASSYSIGTGLDGELFF
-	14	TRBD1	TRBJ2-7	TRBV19	TGTGCCAGTAGTACCGGGACAGGGTTCTACGAGCAGTACTTC	CASSTGTGFYEQYF
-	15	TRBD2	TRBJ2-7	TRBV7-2	TGTGCCAGCAGCTCAGCAAGCGGGGGGGCAAACGAGCAGTACTTC	CASSSASGGANEQYF
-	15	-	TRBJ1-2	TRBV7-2	TGTGCCAGCAGCTTGAATTTGGCAGGGTTCTATGGCTACACCTTC	CASSLNLAGFYGYTF
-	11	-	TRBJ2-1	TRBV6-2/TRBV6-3	TGTGCCAGCAGTCCACAGAACGAGCAGTTCTTC	CASSPQNEQFF
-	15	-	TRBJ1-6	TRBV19	TGTGCCAGTAAGGAGGGGAGCTCCTATAATTCACCCCTCCACTTT	CASKEGSSYNSPLHF
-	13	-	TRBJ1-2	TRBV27	TGTGCCAGCAGTTTAACACAGAACTATGGCTACACCTTC	CASSLTQNYGYTF
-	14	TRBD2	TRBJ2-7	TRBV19	TGTGCCAGTAGTAAAGCGGGAGCGGCCTACGAGCAGTACTTC	CASSKAGAAYEQYF
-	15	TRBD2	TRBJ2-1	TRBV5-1	TGCGCCAGCACTTACGGGGGGGCGGATTACAATGAGCAGTTCTTC	CASTYGGADYNEQFF
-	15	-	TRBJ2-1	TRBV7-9	TGTGCCAGCAGCGGGCTAGGAGGGTCCTACAATGAGCAGTTCTTC	CASSGLGGSYNEQFF
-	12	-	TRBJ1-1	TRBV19	TGTGCCAGTAGTATCCACGGGACTGAAGCTTTCTTT	CASSIHGTEAFF
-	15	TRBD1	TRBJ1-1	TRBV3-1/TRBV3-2	TGTGCCAGCAGCCCGTTTCGGGACAGTTCCACTGAAGCTTTCTTT	CASSPFRDSSTEAFF
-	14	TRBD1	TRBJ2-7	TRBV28	TGTGCCAGCAGGATACAGGGGGACGGCTACGAGCAGTACTTC	CASRIQGDGYEQYF
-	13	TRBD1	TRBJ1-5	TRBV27	TGTGCCAGCAGTGGACAGGGCAGAAATCCCCAGCATTTT	CASSGQGRNPQHF
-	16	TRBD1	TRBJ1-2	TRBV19	TGTGCCAGTAGATCAGGGGGCGAATTTAGGCGCTATGGCTACACCTTC	CASRSGGEFRRYGYTF
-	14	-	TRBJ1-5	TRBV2	TGTGCCAGCAGGCTCGAACTCTCCAATCAGCCCCAGCATTTT	CASRLELSNQPQHF
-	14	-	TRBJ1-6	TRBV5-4	TGTGCCAGCAGCCCCATTCGAGTACGGTCACCCCTCCACTTT	CASSPIRVRSPLHF
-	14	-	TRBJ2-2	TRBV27	TGTGCCAGCAGTTTTGGTCAGGCTGCCGGGGAGCTGTTTTTT	CASSFGQAAGELFF
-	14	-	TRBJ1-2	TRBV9	TGTGCCAGCAGCTCAGGGGAAGAGGTGGCCGGCTACACCTTC	CASSSGEEVAGYTF
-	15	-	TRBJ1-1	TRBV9	TGTGCCAGCAGCGTAGGGCAGGTTTGGAACACTGAAGCTTTCTTT	CASSVGQVWNTEAFF
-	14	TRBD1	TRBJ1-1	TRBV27	TGTGCCAGCAGTCCGGACAGGTCGAACACTGAAGCTTTCTTT	CASSPDRSNTEAFF
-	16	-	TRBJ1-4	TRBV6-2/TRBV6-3	TGTGCCAGCAGCTCCGTTGAGGCAGGGGAGCGCGAAAAACTGTTTTTT	CASSSVEAGEREKLFF
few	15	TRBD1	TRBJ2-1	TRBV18	TGTGCCAGCTCACCACCGGGACAGGTCGGGCATGAGCAGTTCTTC	CASSPPGQVGHEQFF
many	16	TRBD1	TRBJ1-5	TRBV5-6	TGTGCCAGCAGCTTCCGGGACAGCGGGCCTAATCAGCCCCAGCATTTT	CASSFRDSGPNQPQHF
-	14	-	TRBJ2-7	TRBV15	TGTGCCACCAGCAGACTCATTCAAACTGTCGAGCAGTACTTC	CATSRLIQTVEQYF
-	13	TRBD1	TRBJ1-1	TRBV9	TGTGCCAGCAGCGCGGGACAGCCATCTGAAGCTTTCTTT	CASSAGQPSEAFF
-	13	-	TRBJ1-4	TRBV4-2	TGTGCCAGCAGCCCCCAGGGTGTAGAAAAACTGTTTTTT	CASSPQGVEKLFF